The 8 T cell receptor beta chains listed next were all sequenced from one sample in a study of graft-versus-host responses after intestinal transplantation. Sequencing used immunoSEQ multiplex PCR; TCRdb keeps in-frame clones, though not all of them. The data hold approximately 20,000 clones, with roughly 79% observed a single time. From the graft tissue, intraepithelial and lamina propria lymphocytes were released through processing. This specimen consisted of ileum tissue, obtained 12 days after intestinal transplant. These TCRs come from a human patient who received an intestinal transplant, so some T cells may come from the graft donor.

The chain is built from TRBV4-1 and TRBJ2-7, with D tentatively TRBD2 (7 bases). The V gene's germline CDR1 is MGHRA and CDR2 YSYEKL. The CDR3 loop spans 15 amino acids. Trimming removed 0 bases from V and 6 bases from J, with 15 bases in between. CDR3 sequence (DNA): TGCGCCAGCAGCCAAGACCGGGGGGCTAGACGCGAGCAGTACTTC. Protein product: CASSQDRGARREQYF.

The chain recombines TRBV7-9 with TRBJ1-1; 7 nucleotides line up with TRBD1. CDR1 is SEHNR, CDR2 FQNEAQ, per germline (reference sequence). With 4 bases clipped from V and 5 bases from J, the junction kept 10 bases outside the gene matches. This CDR3 comprises 15 residues. The CDR3 sequence is CASSSARDSGTEAFF. CDR3 sequence (DNA): TGTGCCAGCAGCTCGGCCCGGGACAGTGGGACTGAAGCTTTCTTT.

A single count supports this clone. This chain uses TRBV6-6 with TRBJ2-7; TRBD1 aligns across 8 bases. CDR1 and CDR2 (germline): MNHNY, SVGAGI (reference sequence). This CDR3 is 14 amino acids long. Germline trimming cut 6 bases from V and 2 bases from J; bases unmatched to any gene: 6. This CDR3 is CASRNWTGTYEQYF. The CDR3 DNA follows: TGTGCCAGCAGGAACTGGACAGGGACCTACGAGCAGTACTTC.

J is TRBJ2-2 and V is TRBV6-4; TRBD2 agrees at 7 bases. There are 16 residues in the CDR3. In germline, CDR1 is MRHNA, CDR2 SNTAGT. Losses at the gene ends were 0 bases for V and 0 bases for J; bases not matched to a gene: 1. This chain's CDR3 is CASSDSGGANTGELFF. The CDR3 bases are TGTGCCAGCAGTGACTCGGGGGGGGCGAACACCGGGGAGCTGTTTTTT.

V gene TRBV19 combines with J gene TRBJ2-7, with 8 positions matching TRBD1. Germline V gives CDR1 LNHDA, CDR2 SQIVND (reference sequence). J was trimmed by 4 bases and V by 6 bases; bases with no gene match: 5. The CDR3 runs to 13 residues. CDR3 loop: CASRQTGVYEQYF. CDR3 in DNA: TGTGCCAGTAGGCAGACAGGGGTGTACGAGCAGTACTTC. The full variable domain, with the rest looked up from reference TRBV19 and TRBJ2-7, is DGGITQSPKYLFRKEGQNVTLSCEQNLNHDAMYWYRQDPGQGLRLIYYSQIVNDFQKGDIAEGYSVSREKKESFPLTVTSAQKNPTAFYLCASRQTGVYEQYFGPGTRLTVT.

The gene calls are TRBV5-4 and TRBJ1-3, with 9 bases that match TRBD1. Germline loops: CDR1 SGHNT, CDR2 YYREEE (reference sequence). The V gene end was trimmed by 7 bases and the J gene end by 7 bases; junction bases not matched to a gene: 6. The CDR3 extends over 13 amino acids. The CDR3 bases are TGTGCCAGCGGCGGGACAGGGCGGAACACCATATATTTT. Amino acid sequence: CASGGTGRNTIYF.

This clone was seen a few times. This chain connects TRBV14 to TRBJ2-1, with 8 bases aligning to TRBD2. Germline assignment: CDR1 SGHDN and CDR2 FVKESK. The CDR3 is 14 residues long. V trimming: 4 bases; J trimming: 8 bases; junction bases outside the gene matches: 7. CDR3 loop: CASSLAGLRDEQFF. The CDR3 DNA is TGTGCCAGCAGCCTAGCGGGGCTTCGGGATGAGCAGTTCTTC.

The chain employs TRBV5-5 and TRBJ2-3; possible D gene TRBD2, 6 bases. Trimming removed 3 bases from V and 1 base from J, with 6 bases in between. The CDR3 spans 13 residues. The germline V gene has CDR1 SGHKS and CDR2 YYEKEE (reference sequence). In DNA, the CDR3 is TGTGCCAGCAGCTGGGGGGGCACAGATACGCAGTATTTT. Translation gives CASSWGGTDTQYF.